This is a list of T cell receptor beta chains from one sample in a study of Ad26.COV2.S vaccination and SARS-CoV-2 variants. Generated by immunoSEQ multiplex PCR, the TCRdb table keeps only in-frame clones and is missing some. The table records 440,000 or so clones, 89% of them present only once. The starting material was peripheral blood, obtained in a trial of Ad26.COV2.S vaccine versus placebo. The receptor set was obtained from a person aged 18-60 years who received the Ad26.COV2.S COVID-19 vaccine or a placebo. Both conserved end residues are part of each CDR3. D genes are given only for firm matches. Only some rows state a clone size, as once, few, many or a class for expanded clones.

>NA|TRBV6-5|TRBJ1-1|TRBD1
TGTGCCAGCAGCCCAGACAGGGGAAGGAACACTGAAGCTTTCTTT
CASSPDRGRNTEAFF
>NA|TRBV18|TRBJ2-2|NA
TGTGCCAGCTCACCGGGAGCGACGAACACCGGGGAGCTGTTTTTT
CASSPGATNTGELFF
>NA|TRBV28|TRBJ2-7|TRBD1
TGTGCCAGCAGTTTCGGTTTTTCGGGACAGGGAGACGAGCAGTACTTC
CASSFGFSGQGDEQYF
>NA|TRBV11-1|TRBJ2-1|NA
TGTGCCAGCAGCTTAACCCAGCCTGCTGAGCAGTTCTTC
CASSLTQPAEQFF
>NA|TRBV7-7|TRBJ2-5|NA
TGTGCTATCTCGGGTCTGACAGGTCAGAGTCAAGAGACCCAGTACTTC
CAISGLTGQSQETQYF
>NA|TRBV30|TRBJ2-3|TRBD2
TGTGCCTGGAGTGTAGCCCGGACTAGCGGAAGCACAGATACGCAGTATTTT
CAWSVARTSGSTDTQYF
>NA|TRBV18|TRBJ2-7|TRBD1
TGTGCCAGCTCAGTACGGACAGGGGGCAGCTCCTACGAGCAGTACTTC
CASSVRTGGSSYEQYF
>NA|TRBV2|TRBJ1-6|NA
TGTGCCAGCAGAGACCTGACACTAGCACCCCTCCACTTT
CASRDLTLAPLHF
>NA|TRBV30|TRBJ2-1|NA
TGTGCCTGGAGTGTAATTGTGGGAGGTGAGCAGTTCTTC
CAWSVIVGGEQFF
>NA|TRBV19|TRBJ1-5|NA
TGTGCCAGTACCCGTCGCAATCAGCCCCAGCATTTT
CASTRRNQPQHF
>NA|TRBV28|TRBJ2-4|NA
TGTGCCAGCAGTTTAAACACGGGTGGCGCTCAGTACTTC
CASSLNTGGAQYF
>once|TRBV29-1|TRBJ2-7|NA
TGCAGCGTTGTTGTGAGGACAGTCTCCTACGAGCAGTACTTC
CSVVVRTVSYEQYF
>NA|TRBV12-3/TRBV12-4|TRBJ1-6|NA
TGTGCCAGCAGTTTTATGGCGGAGTCACCCCTCCACTTT
CASSFMAESPLHF
>NA|TRBV6-4|TRBJ2-1|NA
TGTGCCAGCAGTGCCCGACAGTATAGCTCCTACAATGAGCAGTTCTTC
CASSARQYSSYNEQFF
>once|TRBV9|TRBJ1-3|TRBD1
TGTGCCAGCAGTGGGGGACAGGGGGTTGGAAACACCATATATTTT
CASSGGQGVGNTIYF
>once|TRBV29-1|TRBJ2-1|TRBD2
TGCAGCGTTCGGGGACTAGCGGGGGGGCTGAATGAGCAGTTCTTC
CSVRGLAGGLNEQFF
>NA|TRBV27|TRBJ1-5|NA
TGTGCCAGCAGTCCAGGGTGGGATCCCCAGCATTTT
CASSPGWDPQHF
>NA|TRBV11-2|TRBJ2-5|TRBD1
TGTGCCAGCGGGACAGGCGAGTCGGAGACCCAGTACTTC
CASGTGESETQYF
>few|TRBV7-2|TRBJ2-3|NA
TGTGCCAGCAGCTTAGGGACAGATACGCAGTATTTT
CASSLGTDTQYF
>NA|TRBV6-6|TRBJ2-2|TRBD2
TGTGCCAGCAGTTACAGGGGCGGGAGGCCCACCGGGGAGCTGTTTTTT
CASSYRGGRPTGELFF
>NA|TRBV5-1|TRBJ2-3|TRBD2
TGCGCCAGCAGCCCCCGGAGGACTAGCGGGGGTGCCACAGATACGCAGTATTTT
CASSPRRTSGGATDTQYF
>NA|TRBV6-5|TRBJ1-2|NA
TGTGCCAGCATGAGGGGAGTAAGAGCTAACTATGGCTACACCTTC
CASMRGVRANYGYTF
>NA|TRBV30|TRBJ2-1|TRBD1
TGTGCCTGGGGACAGGGGGCGGGTGAGCAGTTCTTC
CAWGQGAGEQFF
>once|TRBV4-1|TRBJ1-4|NA
TGCGCCAGCAGCCAAGATCGACCCCGGGGGGCTAATGAAAAACTGTTTTTT
CASSQDRPRGANEKLFF
>NA|TRBV3-1/TRBV3-2|TRBJ2-1|NA
TGTGCCAGCAGCACGAGCACTGGTGAGCAGTTCTTC
CASSTSTGEQFF
>NA|TRBV7-2|TRBJ1-5|NA
TGTGCCAGCAGCTTAAAGCCTAGGACGGGGGATCAGCCCCAGCATTTT
CASSLKPRTGDQPQHF
>NA|TRBV28|TRBJ2-2|TRBD2
TGTGCCAGCACCCAGCTAGCGGGAGCTTACACCGGGGAGCTGTTTTTT
CASTQLAGAYTGELFF
>NA|TRBV18|TRBJ2-2|NA
TGTGCCAGCTCGCAAACCCCCCAGGGCAATACCGGGGAGCTGTTTTTT
CASSQTPQGNTGELFF
>NA|TRBV18|TRBJ2-1|NA
TGTGCCAGCTCACATACCGACTATCCGGGAGTTAAATACAATGAGCAGTTCTTC
CASSHTDYPGVKYNEQFF
>NA|TRBV24-1|TRBJ2-3|TRBD1
TGTGCCACCAGTAGGGGGACAGGGAGTACAGATACGCAGTATTTT
CATSRGTGSTDTQYF
>NA|TRBV4-1|TRBJ2-5|TRBD2
TGCGCCAGCAGCCAAGCCCCCCTAGCGGGGGGAGATTCGGCCCAGTACTTC
CASSQAPLAGGDSAQYF
>NA|TRBV5-4|TRBJ2-7|NA
TGTGCCAGCAGCTTGGCCCCGGGGACCCAAGCCTACGAGCAGTACTTC
CASSLAPGTQAYEQYF
>NA|TRBV6-2/TRBV6-3|TRBJ2-7|NA
TGTGCCAGCAGTTACGGGCAGTCCTACGAGCAGTACTTC
CASSYGQSYEQYF
>few|TRBV7-6|TRBJ1-3|NA
TGTGCCAGCAGCTTAGAGGCGGAAGTTCGGAACACCATATATTTT
CASSLEAEVRNTIYF
>NA|TRBV5-1|TRBJ2-1|TRBD2
TGCGCCAGCAGCCTGGTGTCTAGCGGCTACAATGAGCAGTTCTTC
CASSLVSSGYNEQFF
>NA|TRBV15|TRBJ2-5|TRBD2
TGTGCCACCAGCAGAGATCAAGGGACTAGCAGGGAGACCCAGTACTTC
CATSRDQGTSRETQYF
>NA|TRBV4-3|TRBJ1-2|NA
TGCGCCAGCAGCCAAGAAGGGAGTCACAGGGTTGGCTACACCTTC
CASSQEGSHRVGYTF
>NA|TRBV15|TRBJ1-1|TRBD1
TGTGCCACCAGCAGGGGACAGGGGAGGCGGAACACTGAAGCTTTCTTT
CATSRGQGRRNTEAFF
>NA|TRBV2|TRBJ1-5|TRBD1
TGTGCCAGCAGCAAGACAGGGAAACCCCAGCATTTT
CASSKTGKPQHF
>NA|TRBV5-1|TRBJ2-7|TRBD1
TGCGCCAGCAGCTTGGCTGCCGGGACAGGGTTCCACGAGCAGTACTTC
CASSLAAGTGFHEQYF
>NA|TRBV27|TRBJ1-2|TRBD1
TGTGCCAGCAGACCAACGACAGGGGGAAACTATGGCTACACCTTC
CASRPTTGGNYGYTF
>once|TRBV9|TRBJ1-6|NA
TGTGCCAGCAGCGTAGGCGGAGGGTCAAATTCACCCCTCCACTTT
CASSVGGGSNSPLHF